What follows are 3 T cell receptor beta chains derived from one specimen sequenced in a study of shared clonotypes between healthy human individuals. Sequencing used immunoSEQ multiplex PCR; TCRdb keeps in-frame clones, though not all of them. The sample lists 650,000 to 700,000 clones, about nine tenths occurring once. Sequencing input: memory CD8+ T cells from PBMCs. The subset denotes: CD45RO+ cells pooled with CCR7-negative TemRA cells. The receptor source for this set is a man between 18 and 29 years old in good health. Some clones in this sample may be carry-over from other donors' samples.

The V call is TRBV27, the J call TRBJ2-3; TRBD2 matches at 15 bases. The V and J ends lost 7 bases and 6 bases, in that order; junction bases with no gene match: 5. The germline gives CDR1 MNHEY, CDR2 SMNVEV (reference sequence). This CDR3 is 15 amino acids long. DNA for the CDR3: TGTGCCAGCACCGGGACTAGCGGGAGGAGCGATACGCAGTATTTT. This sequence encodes CASTGTSGRSDTQYF.

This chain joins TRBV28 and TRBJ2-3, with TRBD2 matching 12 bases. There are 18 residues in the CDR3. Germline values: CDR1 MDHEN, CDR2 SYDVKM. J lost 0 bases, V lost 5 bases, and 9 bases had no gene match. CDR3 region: CASSAYFGLAGSTDTQYF. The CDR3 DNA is TGTGCCAGCAGTGCCTACTTTGGACTAGCGGGGAGCACAGATACGCAGTATTTT.

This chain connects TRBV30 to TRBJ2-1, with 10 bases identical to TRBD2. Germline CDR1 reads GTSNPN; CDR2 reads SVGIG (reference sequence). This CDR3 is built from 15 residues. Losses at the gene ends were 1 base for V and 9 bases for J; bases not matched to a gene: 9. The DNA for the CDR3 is TGTGCCTGGAGTGGGAGCGGGAGGGCCGTTATTGAGCAGTTCTTC. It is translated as CAWSGSGRAVIEQFF.